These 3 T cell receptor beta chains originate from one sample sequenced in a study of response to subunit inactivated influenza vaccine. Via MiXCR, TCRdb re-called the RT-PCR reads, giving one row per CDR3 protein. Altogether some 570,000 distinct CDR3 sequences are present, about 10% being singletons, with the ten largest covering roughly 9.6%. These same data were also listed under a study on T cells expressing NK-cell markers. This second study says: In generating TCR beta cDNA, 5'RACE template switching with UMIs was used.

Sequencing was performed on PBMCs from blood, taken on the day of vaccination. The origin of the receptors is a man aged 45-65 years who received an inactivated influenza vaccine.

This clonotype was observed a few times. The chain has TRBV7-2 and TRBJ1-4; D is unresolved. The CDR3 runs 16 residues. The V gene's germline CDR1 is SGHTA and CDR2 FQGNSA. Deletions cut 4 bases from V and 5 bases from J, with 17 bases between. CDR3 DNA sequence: TGTGCCAGCAGCTCAAAGGCCCAGGCTCTAAATGAAAAACTGTTTTTT. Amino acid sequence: CASSSKAQALNEKLFF.

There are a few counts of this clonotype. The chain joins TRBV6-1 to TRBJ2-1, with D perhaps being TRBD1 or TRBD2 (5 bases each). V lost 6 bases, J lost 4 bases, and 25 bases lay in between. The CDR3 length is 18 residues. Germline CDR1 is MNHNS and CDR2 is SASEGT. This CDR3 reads CASRVDSTSRGPYNEQFF. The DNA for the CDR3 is TGTGCCAGCAGAGTCGACAGCACTTCTAGAGGGCCGTACAATGAGCAGTTCTTC.

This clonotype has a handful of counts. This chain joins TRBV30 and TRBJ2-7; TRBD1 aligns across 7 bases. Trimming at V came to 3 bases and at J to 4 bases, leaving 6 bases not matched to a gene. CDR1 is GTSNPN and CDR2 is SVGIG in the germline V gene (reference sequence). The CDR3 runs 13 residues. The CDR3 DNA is TGTGCCTGGAGGAGGGACAGTCTGTACGAGCAGTACTTC. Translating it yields CAWRRDSLYEQYF.